This T cell receptor (beta chain) is drawn from a study of T cells in localized non-small cell lung cancer. Points from the study as a whole: The greatest T cell clonality was found in uninvolved adjacent lung (higher than in tumor). Longer overall survival was associated with a higher density of T cells in the blood. There were a median roughly 60 of the top 100 tumor clones appearing in adjacent lung.

Germline CDR1 KGHSH, CDR2 LQKENI. J gave up 6 bases and V 2 bases, and 11 bases lay outside the gene matches. The CDR3 has 18 amino acids. This clone occurred a few times. The antigen remains undetermined. Clones were read by immunoSEQ multiplex PCR, and TCRdb kept only the in-frame ones, dropping some. The sample lists approximately 1,500 clones; approximately 20% were seen once. The V and J genes are TRBV18 and TRBJ2-2, with 11 positions matching TRBD2. This clonotype was obtained from a man between 35 and 75 years old with stage III squamous cell lung carcinoma. Sample: lung tumor tissue, taken before any cancer treatment. This CDR3 is CASSPSILAGVSPGELFF. In DNA, the CDR3 is TGTGCCAGCTCACCATCCATACTAGCGGGAGTATCTCCCGGGGAGCTGTTTTTT.